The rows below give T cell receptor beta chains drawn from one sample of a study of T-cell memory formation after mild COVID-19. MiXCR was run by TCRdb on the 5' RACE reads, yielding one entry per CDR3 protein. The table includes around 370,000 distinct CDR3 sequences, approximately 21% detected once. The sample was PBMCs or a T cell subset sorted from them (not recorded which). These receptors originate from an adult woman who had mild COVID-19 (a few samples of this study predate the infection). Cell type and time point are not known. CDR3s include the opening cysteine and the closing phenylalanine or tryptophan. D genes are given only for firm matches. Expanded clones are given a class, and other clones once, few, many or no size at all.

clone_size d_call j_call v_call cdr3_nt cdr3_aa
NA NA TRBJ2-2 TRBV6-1 TGTGCCAGCAGTGAACGCAGGGGCTGGAGCGCCGGGGAGCTGTTTTTT CASSERRGWSAGELFF
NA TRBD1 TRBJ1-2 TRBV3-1 TGTGCCAGCAGTCCTAGGGACAGGGGAAGCTATGGCTACACCTTC CASSPRDRGSYGYTF
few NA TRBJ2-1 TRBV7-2 TGTGCCAGCAGCTTACGAACGGGACCCAGGAATGAGCAGTTCTTC CASSLRTGPRNEQFF
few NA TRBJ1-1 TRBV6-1 TGTGCCAGCAGTGCGTTTGAGGATGAAGCTTTCTTT CASSAFEDEAFF
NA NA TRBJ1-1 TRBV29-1 TGCAGCGTTGAAAGGACCTTGAACACTGAAGCTTTCTTT CSVERTLNTEAFF
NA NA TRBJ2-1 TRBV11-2 TGTGCCAGCAGCTTTGATTCGATAACCTACAATGAGCAGTTCTTC CASSFDSITYNEQFF
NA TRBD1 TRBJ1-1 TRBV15 TGTGCCACCAGCAGAGAGGGACAGGGGGCTGAAGCTTTCTTT CATSREGQGAEAFF
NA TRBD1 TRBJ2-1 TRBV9 TGTGCCAGCAGCGGCGGGACAGGGATCTACAATGAGCAGTTCTTC CASSGGTGIYNEQFF
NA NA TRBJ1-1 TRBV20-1 TGCAGTGCTAAGATCTTGGGAATCCCATCAAGGACTGAAGCTTTCTTT CSAKILGIPSRTEAFF
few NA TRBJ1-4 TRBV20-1 TGCAGTGCGCCGAGCGGGACAACTAATGAAAAACTGTTTTTT CSAPSGTTNEKLFF
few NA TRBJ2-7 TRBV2 TGTGCCAGCGGCACACTATACGAGCAGTACTTC CASGTLYEQYF
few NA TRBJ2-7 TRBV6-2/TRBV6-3 TGTGCCAGCCGGATTACAGGGAGCTCCTACGAGCAGTACTTC CASRITGSSYEQYF
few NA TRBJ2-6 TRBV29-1 TGCAGCGTAGTAGGGGCTGGGGCCAACGTCCTGACTTTC CSVVGAGANVLTF
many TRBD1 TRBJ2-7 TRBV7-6 TGTGCCAGCAGTTCATTCTCCGGGACAGGGGGCTCCTACGAGCAGTACTTC CASSSFSGTGGSYEQYF
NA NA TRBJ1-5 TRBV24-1 TGTGCCACCAGTGATACCGGGCCCATCAATCAGCCCCAGCATTTT CATSDTGPINQPQHF
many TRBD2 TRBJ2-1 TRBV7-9 TGTGCCAGCAGCTTAGCGGGGAGGGCCAACAATGAGCAGTTCTTC CASSLAGRANNEQFF
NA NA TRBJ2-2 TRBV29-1 TGCAGCGTTGAGAGCAGACGAACTCCCGGGGAGCTGTTTTTT CSVESRRTPGELFF
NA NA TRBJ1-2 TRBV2 TGTGCCAGCACCGACAGAGCTAACTATGGCTACACCTTC CASTDRANYGYTF
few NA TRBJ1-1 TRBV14 TGTGCCAGCAGCCAAGTAACAGAGAACACTGAAGCTTTCTTT CASSQVTENTEAFF
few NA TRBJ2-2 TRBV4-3 TGCGCCAGCAGCCTCCAGGGAGTGGGTGCCGGGGAGCTGTTTTTT CASSLQGVGAGELFF
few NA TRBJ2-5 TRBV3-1 TGTGCCAGCAGCCCATCGGGTGGAGGGGAGACCCAGTACTTC CASSPSGGGETQYF
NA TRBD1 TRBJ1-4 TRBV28 TGTGCCAGCAGTTTACCGACTACCGGGACAGCTCGGAAACCGACTAATGAAAAACTGTTTTTT CASSLPTTGTARKPTNEKLFF
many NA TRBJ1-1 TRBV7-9 TGTGCCAGCAGCTCCCGTAACACTGAAGCTTTCTTT CASSSRNTEAFF
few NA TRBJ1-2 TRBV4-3 TGCGCCAGCAGCCAAGGACGGACCTATGGCTACACCTTC CASSQGRTYGYTF
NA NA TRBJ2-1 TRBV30 TGTGCCTGGAGTGGTACCTCCTACAATGAGCAGTTCTTC CAWSGTSYNEQFF
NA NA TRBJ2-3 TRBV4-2 TGTGCCAGCAGCCAAGTGTTGGAAACAGATACGCAGTATTTT CASSQVLETDTQYF
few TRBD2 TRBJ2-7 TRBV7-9 TGTGCCAGCGGGGGGACTACCTACGAGCAGTACTTC CASGGTTYEQYF
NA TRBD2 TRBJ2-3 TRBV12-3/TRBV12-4 TGTGCCAGCACCAGACTAGCGGGGGGGCTCGGAGATACGCAGTATTTT CASTRLAGGLGDTQYF